This paragraph reports one T cell receptor (beta chain). This entry belongs to a study of blood T cell repertoires in COVID-19. Sequencing was performed with immunoSEQ multiplex PCR; in TCRdb, only in-frame clones are kept and a portion is missing. The repertoire consists of around 140,000 clones, with 88% occurring once and the leading ten covering 1.7%. The V segment lost 0 bases and the J segment 0 bases; nucleotides outside the gene matches: 4. CDR3 length equals 18 residues. Germline V lookup: CDR1 LNHNV, CDR2 YYDKDF (reference sequence). The sequencing input was peripheral blood. This receptor was identified in a woman in her fifties or sixties with acute or convalescent COVID-19. The rearrangement links TRBV15 to TRBJ2-7; 14 bases match TRBD2. The CDR3 nucleotides are TGTGCCACCAGCAGAGAATCCGGGACTAGCGGGAGCTCCTACGAGCAGTACTTC. Its protein product is CATSRESGTSGSSYEQYF.